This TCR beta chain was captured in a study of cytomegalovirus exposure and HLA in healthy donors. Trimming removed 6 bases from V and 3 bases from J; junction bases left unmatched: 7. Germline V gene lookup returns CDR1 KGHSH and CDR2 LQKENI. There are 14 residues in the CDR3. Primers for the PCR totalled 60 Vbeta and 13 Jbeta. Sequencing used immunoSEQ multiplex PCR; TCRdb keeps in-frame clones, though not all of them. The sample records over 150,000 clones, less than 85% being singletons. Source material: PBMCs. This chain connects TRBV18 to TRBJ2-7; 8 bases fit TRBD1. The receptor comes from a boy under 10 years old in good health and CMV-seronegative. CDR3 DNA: TGTGCCAGCTCCGTAGGACAGGGTGGCTACGAGCAGTACGTC. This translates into CASSVGQGGYEQYV.